The T cell receptor (beta chain) described here comes from a study of control samples from healthy donors and cancer patients. Only in-frame clones appear in the TCRdb table, and some are missing; sequencing was by immunoSEQ multiplex PCR. The table records about 110,000 clones, approximately 80% of them present only once. The CDR3 loop spans 13 amino acids. Germline V gives CDR1 MNHEY, CDR2 SVGAGI. Between the trimmed V and J ends, which lost 6 bases and 5 bases, there was a span of 13 bases. The TCR originated in a man aged 18 to 29 in good health. The V gene is TRBV6-5, the J gene TRBJ1-2, with unresolved D. Source material: blood. The CDR3 reads CASRIQHGYGYTF. For the CDR3, the DNA is TGTGCCAGCAGAATACAGCATGGGTATGGCTACACCTTC.